The clone carrying this T cell receptor beta chain was found once. This record comes from a study of blood T cell repertoires in COVID-19. Produced via immunoSEQ multiplex PCR; TCRdb's table is partial and in-frame only. The repertoire has around 170,000 clones, about four fifths of them found once; the top ten carry 13%. Germline trimming cut 0 bases from V and 6 bases from J; bases unmatched to any gene: 5. The germline gives CDR1 SGDLS, CDR2 YYNGEE. CDR3 length: 16 amino acids. The clonotype comes from a man aged 65 to 85 who had recovered from COVID-19. The specimen sequenced was peripheral blood. The gene calls are TRBV9 and TRBJ2-2; 10 bases line up with TRBD2. CDR3 protein: CASSVEVLAGAGELFF. The CDR3 DNA reads as TGTGCCAGCAGCGTAGAAGTCCTAGCGGGAGCCGGGGAGCTGTTTTTT.